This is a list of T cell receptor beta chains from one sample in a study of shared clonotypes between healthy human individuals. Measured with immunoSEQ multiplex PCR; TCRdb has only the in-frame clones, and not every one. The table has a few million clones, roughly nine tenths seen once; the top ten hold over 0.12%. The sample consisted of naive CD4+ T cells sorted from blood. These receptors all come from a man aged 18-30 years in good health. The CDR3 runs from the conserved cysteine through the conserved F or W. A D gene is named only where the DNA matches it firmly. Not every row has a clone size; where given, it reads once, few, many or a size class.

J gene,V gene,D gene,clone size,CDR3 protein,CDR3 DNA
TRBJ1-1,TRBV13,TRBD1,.,CASSLGGWGTGEEAFF,TGTGCCAGCAGCTTAGGAGGTTGGGGGACAGGGGAGGAAGCTTTCTTT
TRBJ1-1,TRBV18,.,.,CASSPPSRGFNTEAFF,TGTGCCAGCTCACCTCCTTCCCGTGGATTTAACACTGAAGCTTTCTTT
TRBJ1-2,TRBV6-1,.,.,CASSETGGANYGYTF,TGTGCCAGCAGTGAAACGGGGGGCGCTAACTATGGCTACACCTTC
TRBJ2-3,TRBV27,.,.,CASKYSAAQDTQYF,TGTGCCAGCAAGTATTCTGCTGCACAGGATACGCAGTATTTT
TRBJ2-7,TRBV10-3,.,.,CAISERGASLSSYEQYF,TGTGCCATCAGTGAGAGAGGGGCATCCCTTTCTTCCTACGAGCAGTACTTC
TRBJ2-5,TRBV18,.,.,CASSPGSQETQYF,TGTGCCAGCTCCCCGGGATCACAAGAGACCCAGTACTTC
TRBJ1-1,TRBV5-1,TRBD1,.,CASSWTGGTEAFF,TGCGCCAGCAGCTGGACAGGGGGTACTGAAGCTTTCTTT
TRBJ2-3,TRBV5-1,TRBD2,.,CASSSGLAGGNTDTQYF,TGCGCCAGCAGCTCGGGACTAGCGGGAGGGAACACAGATACGCAGTATTTT
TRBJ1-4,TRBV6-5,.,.,CASSTWGLEEKLFF,TGTGCCAGCAGTACATGGGGTCTTGAGGAAAAACTGTTTTTT
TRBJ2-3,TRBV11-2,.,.,CASSSVVASTQYF,TGTGCCAGCAGCTCGGTAGTAGCGAGTACGCAGTATTTT
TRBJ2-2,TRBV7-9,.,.,CASSSSGSGNTGELFF,TGTGCCAGCAGCTCCTCGGGGTCCGGAAACACCGGGGAGCTGTTTTTT
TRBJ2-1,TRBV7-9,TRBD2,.,CASSSTSGGGDEQFF,TGTGCCAGCAGCTCCACTAGCGGGGGCGGGGATGAGCAGTTCTTC
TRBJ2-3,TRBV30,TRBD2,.,CAWSVGSGGAADTQYF,TGTGCCTGGAGTGTAGGAAGCGGGGGGGCCGCAGATACGCAGTATTTT
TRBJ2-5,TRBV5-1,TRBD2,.,CASSSQRDGETQYF,TGCGCCAGCAGCTCACAGCGGGACGGGGAGACCCAGTACTTC
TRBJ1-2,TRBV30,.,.,CAWRAQVGSNYGYTF,TGTGCCTGGAGGGCCCAGGTGGGGAGCAACTATGGCTACACCTTC
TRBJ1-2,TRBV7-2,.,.,CASSLGEVNGYTF,TGTGCCAGCAGCTTAGGAGAAGTCAATGGCTACACCTTC
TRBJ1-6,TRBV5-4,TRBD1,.,CASSQRQGSSYNSPLHF,TGTGCCAGCAGCCAACGACAGGGTAGCTCCTATAATTCACCCCTCCACTTT
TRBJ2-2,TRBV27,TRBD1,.,CASSQSGTGNTGELFF,TGTGCCAGCAGCCAATCCGGGACAGGGAACACCGGGGAGCTGTTTTTT
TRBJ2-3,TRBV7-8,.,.,CASSLRGGSGFSTDTQYF,TGTGCCAGCAGCTTAAGGGGTGGTAGCGGATTCAGCACAGATACGCAGTATTTT
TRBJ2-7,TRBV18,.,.,CASSPGESYEQYF,TGTGCCAGCTCACCAGGGGAATCCTACGAGCAGTACTTC
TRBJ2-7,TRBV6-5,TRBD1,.,CASHDAGQAYEQYF,TGTGCCAGCCATGACGCGGGACAGGCCTACGAGCAGTACTTC
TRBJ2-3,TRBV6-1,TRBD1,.,CASSRDRGGTDTQYF,TGTGCCAGCAGCCGCGACAGGGGGGGAACAGATACGCAGTATTTT
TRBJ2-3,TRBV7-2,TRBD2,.,CASSLNPSGKGSDTQYF,TGTGCCAGCAGCTTAAACCCCAGCGGGAAGGGGTCAGATACGCAGTATTTT
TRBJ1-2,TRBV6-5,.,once,CASSSSTGANYGYTF,TGTGCCAGCAGTTCATCAACAGGAGCTAACTATGGCTACACCTTC
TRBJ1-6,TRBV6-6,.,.,CASSNLASYNSPLHF,TGTGCCAGCAGTAATTTAGCCTCCTATAATTCACCCCTCCACTTT
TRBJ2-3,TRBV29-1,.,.,CSGRDSRADTQYF,TGCAGCGGAAGGGACTCCAGGGCAGATACGCAGTATTTT
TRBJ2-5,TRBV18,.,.,CASSPLGGGETQYF,TGTGCCAGCTCACCCTTGGGGGGCGGTGAGACCCAGTACTTC
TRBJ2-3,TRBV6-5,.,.,CASTRGSSTDTQYF,TGTGCCAGCACTCGCGGGTCTAGCACAGATACGCAGTATTTT
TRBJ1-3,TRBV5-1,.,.,CASSFGGLGNTIYF,TGCGCCAGCAGCTTCGGGGGGCTTGGAAACACCATATATTTT
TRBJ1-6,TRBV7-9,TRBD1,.,CASSLTGVGSPLHF,TGTGCCAGCAGCTTAACAGGGGTGGGGTCACCCCTCCACTTT
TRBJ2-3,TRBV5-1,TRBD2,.,CASSLAGVSDTQYF,TGCGCCAGCAGCTTAGCGGGAGTGTCAGATACGCAGTATTTT
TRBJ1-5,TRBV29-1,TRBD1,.,CSVTGGGQPQHF,TGCAGCGTAACAGGGGGCGGTCAGCCCCAGCATTTT
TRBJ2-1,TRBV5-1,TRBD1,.,CASSLGGQGYNEQFF,TGCGCCAGCAGCTTGGGTGGACAGGGCTACAATGAGCAGTTCTTC